The source of this TCR beta chain is a study of graft-versus-host responses after intestinal transplantation. In the study overall: All recipients got anti-thymocyte globulin induction, then tacrolimus and steroids for about 3 years.

Study observations and caveats: Early after transplant, HvG declines were associated with peak levels of circulating GvH clones. Where graft-donor T cell macrochimerism was present, patients had high graft-versus-host to host-versus-graft clonal ratios in allografts. GvH clones appeared in recipient marrow, some first in ileum or blood.

The CDR3 sequence is 14 residues long. Trimming took 10 bases from V and 7 from J, leaving 22 bases between them. Looked up from germline, CDR1 is MNHEY and CDR2 is SVGAGI. This table comes from immunoSEQ multiplex PCR, and its TCRdb copy is limited to in-frame clones, with some not included. This table has about 97,000 clones, 75% to 95% appearing once. As for this clone: The antigen is not known.

The rearrangement links TRBV6-5 to TRBJ1-2; a possible D gene is TRBD1 (6 bases). The origin of this receptor is a human patient who received an intestinal transplant, so some T cells may come from the graft donor. Sequencing used PBMCs, obtained roughly 410 days after intestinal transplant. CDR3 in amino acids: CATNPGRGLVGYTF. CDR3 coding DNA: TGTGCCACCAACCCCGGCAGGGGATTAGTTGGCTACACCTTC.